This TCR beta chain appears in the sequencing data of a study of human thymus T cells. Study observations and caveats: Unrelated individuals reportedly shared highly overlapping thymic TCR repertoires. What appeared biased in thymic and blood repertoires was the usage of V and J genes.

Trimming shortened V by 0 bases and J by 2 bases, and 8 bases separated the two germline ends. The germline V gene encodes CDR1 SGHNT and CDR2 YYREEE (reference sequence). The CDR3 consists of 14 residues. Remarks on this clone: Its antigen is still unknown.

Obtained as resections during corrective heart surgery, the thymus tissue was then studied. The people who donated were healthy Finnish babies having corrective surgery for congenital heart defects. Some clones are missing from TCRdb's copy, which holds only in-frame ones; the method was immunoSEQ multiplex PCR. This sample has roughly 120,000 clones; over 85% occur once, and the top ten carry around 0.025%. The clonotype originates from a boy younger than two with a congenital heart defect but otherwise immunologically healthy. The sequenced sample consisted of thymus tissue. The V call is TRBV5-4, the J call TRBJ2-5; tentative D call: TRBD1 (5 bases). This CDR3 reads CASSLAGLQETQYF. CDR3 nucleotide sequence: TGTGCCAGCAGCTTGGCAGGGCTTCAAGAGACCCAGTACTTC.